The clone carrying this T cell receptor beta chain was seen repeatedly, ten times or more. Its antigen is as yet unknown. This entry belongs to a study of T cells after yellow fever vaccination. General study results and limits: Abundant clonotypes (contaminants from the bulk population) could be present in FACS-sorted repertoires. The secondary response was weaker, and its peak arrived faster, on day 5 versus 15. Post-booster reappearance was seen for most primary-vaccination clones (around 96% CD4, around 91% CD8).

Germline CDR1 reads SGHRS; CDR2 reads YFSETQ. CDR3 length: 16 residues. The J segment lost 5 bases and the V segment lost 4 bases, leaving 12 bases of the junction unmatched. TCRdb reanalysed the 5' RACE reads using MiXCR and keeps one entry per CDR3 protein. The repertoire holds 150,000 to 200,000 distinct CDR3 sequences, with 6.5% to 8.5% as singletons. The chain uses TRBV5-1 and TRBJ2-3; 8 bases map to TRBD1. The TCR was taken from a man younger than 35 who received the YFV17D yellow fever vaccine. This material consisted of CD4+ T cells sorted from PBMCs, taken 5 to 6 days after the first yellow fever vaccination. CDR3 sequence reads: CASSPRVSGQGDTQYF. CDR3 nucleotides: TGCGCCAGCAGCCCAAGGGTATCAGGACAGGGAGATACGCAGTATTTT. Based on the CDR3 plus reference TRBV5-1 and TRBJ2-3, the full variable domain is KAGVTQTPRYLIKTRGQQVTLSCSPISGHRSVSWYQQTPGQGLQFLFEYFSETQRNKGNFPGRFSGRQFSNSRSEMNVSTLELGDSALYLCASSPRVSGQGDTQYFGPGTRLTVL.